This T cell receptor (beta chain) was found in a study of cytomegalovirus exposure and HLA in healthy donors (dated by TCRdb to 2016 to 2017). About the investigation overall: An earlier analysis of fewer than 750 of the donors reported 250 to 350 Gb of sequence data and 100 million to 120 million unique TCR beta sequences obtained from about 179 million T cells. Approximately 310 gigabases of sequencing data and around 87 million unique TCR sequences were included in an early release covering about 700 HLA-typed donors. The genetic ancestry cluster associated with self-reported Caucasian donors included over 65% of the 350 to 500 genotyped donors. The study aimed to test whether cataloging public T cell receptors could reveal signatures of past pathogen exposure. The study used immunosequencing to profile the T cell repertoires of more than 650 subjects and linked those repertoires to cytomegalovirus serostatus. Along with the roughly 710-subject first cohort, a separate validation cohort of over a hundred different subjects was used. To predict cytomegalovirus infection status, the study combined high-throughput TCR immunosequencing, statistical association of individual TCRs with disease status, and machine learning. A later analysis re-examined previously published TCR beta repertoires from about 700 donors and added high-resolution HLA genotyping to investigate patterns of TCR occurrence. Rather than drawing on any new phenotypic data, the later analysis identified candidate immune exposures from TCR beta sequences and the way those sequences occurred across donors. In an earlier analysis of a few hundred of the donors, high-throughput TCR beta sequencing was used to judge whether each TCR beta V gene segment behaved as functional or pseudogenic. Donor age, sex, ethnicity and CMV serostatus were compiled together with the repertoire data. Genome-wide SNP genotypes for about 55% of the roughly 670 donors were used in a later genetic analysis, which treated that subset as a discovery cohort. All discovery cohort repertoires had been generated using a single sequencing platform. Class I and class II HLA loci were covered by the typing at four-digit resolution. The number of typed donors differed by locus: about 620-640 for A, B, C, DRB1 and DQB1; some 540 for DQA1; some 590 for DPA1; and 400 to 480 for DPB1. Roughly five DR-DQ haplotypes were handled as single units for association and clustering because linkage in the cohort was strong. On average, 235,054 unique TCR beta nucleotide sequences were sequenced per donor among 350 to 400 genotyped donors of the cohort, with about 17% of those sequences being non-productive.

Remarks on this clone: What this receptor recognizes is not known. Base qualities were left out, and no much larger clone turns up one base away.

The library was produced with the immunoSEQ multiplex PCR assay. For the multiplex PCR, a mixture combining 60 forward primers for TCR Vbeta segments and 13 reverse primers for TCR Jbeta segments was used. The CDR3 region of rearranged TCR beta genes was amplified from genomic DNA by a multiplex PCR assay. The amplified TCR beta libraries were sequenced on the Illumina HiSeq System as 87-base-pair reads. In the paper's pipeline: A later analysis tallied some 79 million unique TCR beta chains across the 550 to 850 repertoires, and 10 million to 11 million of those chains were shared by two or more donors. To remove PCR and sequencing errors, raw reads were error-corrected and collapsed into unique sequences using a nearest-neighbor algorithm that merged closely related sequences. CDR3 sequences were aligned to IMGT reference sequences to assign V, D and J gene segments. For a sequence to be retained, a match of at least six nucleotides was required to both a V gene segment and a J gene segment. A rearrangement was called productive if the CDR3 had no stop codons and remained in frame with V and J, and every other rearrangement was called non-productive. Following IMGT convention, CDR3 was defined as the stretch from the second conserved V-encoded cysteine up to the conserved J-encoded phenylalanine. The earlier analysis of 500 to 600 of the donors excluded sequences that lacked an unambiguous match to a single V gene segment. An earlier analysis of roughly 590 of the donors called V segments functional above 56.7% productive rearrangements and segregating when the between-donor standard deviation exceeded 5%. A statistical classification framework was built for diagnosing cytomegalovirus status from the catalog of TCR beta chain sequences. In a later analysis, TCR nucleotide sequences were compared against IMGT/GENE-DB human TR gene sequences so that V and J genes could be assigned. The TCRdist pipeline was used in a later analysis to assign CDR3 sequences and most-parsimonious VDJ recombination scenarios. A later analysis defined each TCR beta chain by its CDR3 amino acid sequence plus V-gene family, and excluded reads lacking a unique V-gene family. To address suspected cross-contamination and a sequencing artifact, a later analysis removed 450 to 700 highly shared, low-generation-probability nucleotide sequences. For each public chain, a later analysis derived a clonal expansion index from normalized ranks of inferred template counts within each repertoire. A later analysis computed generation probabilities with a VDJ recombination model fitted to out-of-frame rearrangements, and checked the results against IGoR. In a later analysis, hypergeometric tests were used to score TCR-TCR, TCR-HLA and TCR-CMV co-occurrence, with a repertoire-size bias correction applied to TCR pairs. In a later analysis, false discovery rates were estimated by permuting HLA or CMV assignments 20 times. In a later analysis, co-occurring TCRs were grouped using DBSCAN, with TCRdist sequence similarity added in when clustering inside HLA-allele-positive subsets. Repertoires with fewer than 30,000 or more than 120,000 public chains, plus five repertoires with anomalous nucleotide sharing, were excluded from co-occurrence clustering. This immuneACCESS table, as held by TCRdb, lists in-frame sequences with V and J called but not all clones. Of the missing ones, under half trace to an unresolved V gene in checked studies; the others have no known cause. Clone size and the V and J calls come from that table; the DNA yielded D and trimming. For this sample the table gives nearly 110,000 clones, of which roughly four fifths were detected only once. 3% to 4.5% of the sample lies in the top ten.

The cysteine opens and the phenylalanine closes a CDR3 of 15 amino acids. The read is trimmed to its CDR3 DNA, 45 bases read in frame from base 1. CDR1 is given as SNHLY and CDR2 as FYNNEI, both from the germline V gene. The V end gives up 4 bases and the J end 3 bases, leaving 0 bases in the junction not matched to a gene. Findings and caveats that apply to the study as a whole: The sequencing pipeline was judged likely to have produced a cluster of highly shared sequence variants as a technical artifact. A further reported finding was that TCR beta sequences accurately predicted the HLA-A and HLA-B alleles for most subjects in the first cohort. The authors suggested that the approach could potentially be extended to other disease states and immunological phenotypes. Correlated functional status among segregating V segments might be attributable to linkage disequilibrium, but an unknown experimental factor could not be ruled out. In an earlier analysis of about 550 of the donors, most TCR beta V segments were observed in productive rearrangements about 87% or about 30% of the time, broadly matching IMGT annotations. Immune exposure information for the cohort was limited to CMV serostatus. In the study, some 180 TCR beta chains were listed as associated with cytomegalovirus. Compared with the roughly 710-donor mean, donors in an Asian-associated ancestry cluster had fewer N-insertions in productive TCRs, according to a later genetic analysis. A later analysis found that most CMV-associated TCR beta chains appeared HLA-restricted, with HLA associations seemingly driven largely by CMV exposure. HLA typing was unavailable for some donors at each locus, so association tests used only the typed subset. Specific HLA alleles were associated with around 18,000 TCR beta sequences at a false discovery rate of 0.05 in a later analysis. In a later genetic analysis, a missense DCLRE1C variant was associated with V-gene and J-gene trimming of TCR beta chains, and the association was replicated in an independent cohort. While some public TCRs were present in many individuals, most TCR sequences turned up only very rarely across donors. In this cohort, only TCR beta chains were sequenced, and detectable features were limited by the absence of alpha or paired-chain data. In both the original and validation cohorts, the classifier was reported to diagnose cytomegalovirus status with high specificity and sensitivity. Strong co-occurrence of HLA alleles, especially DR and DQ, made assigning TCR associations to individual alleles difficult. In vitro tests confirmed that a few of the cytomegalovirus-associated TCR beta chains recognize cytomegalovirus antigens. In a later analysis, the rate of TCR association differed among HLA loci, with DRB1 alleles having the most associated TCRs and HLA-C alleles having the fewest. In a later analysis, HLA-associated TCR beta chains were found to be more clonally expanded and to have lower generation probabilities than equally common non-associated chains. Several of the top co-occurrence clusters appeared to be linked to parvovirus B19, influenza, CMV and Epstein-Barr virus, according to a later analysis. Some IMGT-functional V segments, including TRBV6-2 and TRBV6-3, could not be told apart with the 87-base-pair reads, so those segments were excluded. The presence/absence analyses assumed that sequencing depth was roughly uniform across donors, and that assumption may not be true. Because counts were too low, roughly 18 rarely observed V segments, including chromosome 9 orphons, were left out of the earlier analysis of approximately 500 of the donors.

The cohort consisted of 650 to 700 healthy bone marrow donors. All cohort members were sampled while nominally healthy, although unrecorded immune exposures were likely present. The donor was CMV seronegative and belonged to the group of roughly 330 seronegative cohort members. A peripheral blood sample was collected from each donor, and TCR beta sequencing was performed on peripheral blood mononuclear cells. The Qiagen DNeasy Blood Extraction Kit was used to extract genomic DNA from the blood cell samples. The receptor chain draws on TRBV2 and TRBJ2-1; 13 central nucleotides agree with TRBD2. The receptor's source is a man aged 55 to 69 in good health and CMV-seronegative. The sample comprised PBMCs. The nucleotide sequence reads TGTGCCAGCAGTGGGACTAGCGGGGGCTACAATGAGCAGTTCTTC. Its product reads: CASSGTSGGYNEQFF.